This is a list of T cell receptor beta chains from one sample in a study of blood T cell repertoires in COVID-19. TCRdb's copy holds only in-frame clones and misses some; the assay was immunoSEQ multiplex PCR. Of 340,000 or so clones listed, around 86% were seen once; the top ten hold 1%. Source material: peripheral blood. The receptors stem from a man between 45 and 60 years old with active or convalescent COVID-19. Both conserved end residues are part of each CDR3. Fields, in order: D gene, clone size, V gene, J gene, CDR3 DNA, CDR3 protein. D genes are given only for firm matches. A row's size may be missing; if present it is once, few, many or a size class.

TRBD2	-	TRBV29-1	TRBJ2-1	TGCAGCGTTGGGGGGACTAGCGGGAGCTCCTACAATGAGCAGTTCTTC	CSVGGTSGSSYNEQFF
TRBD1	-	TRBV6-2/TRBV6-3	TRBJ1-3	TGTGCCAGCAGTCACAGGGGACCCTTCTCTGGAAACACCATATATTTT	CASSHRGPFSGNTIYF
-	-	TRBV5-1	TRBJ1-1	TGCGCCAGCAGCTTGGATAGTATGAACACTGAAGCTTTCTTT	CASSLDSMNTEAFF
TRBD1	-	TRBV7-3	TRBJ1-1	TGTGCCAGCAGCCAACACAGGGGGACGGGAACTGAAGCTTTCTTT	CASSQHRGTGTEAFF
-	once	TRBV3-1/TRBV3-2	TRBJ1-4	TGTGCCAGCAGCCTCCTGCGGGTACAACGCGGGGGTGGCCTGTCGACTAATGAAAAACTGTTTTTT	CASSLLRVQRGGGLSTNEKLFF
-	-	TRBV28	TRBJ2-7	TGTGCCAGCGGAACAGGGCACAACGAGCAGTACTTC	CASGTGHNEQYF
TRBD1	-	TRBV18	TRBJ1-1	TGTGCCAGCTCACCGGACAGGGTGGGCACTGAAGCTTTCTTT	CASSPDRVGTEAFF
TRBD1	-	TRBV28	TRBJ1-2	TGTGCCAGCAGTTCGGACAGGGTCTATGGCTACACCTTC	CASSSDRVYGYTF
TRBD2	once	TRBV6-1	TRBJ2-5	TGTGCCAGCAGTGAAGCCGGACTAGCGGGGGCAAAGGGAGAGACCCAGTACTTC	CASSEAGLAGAKGETQYF
TRBD2	-	TRBV4-1	TRBJ2-5	TGCGCCAGCAGCCAAGTGACTAGCGGGATGGAAGAGACCCAGTACTTC	CASSQVTSGMEETQYF
TRBD1	-	TRBV19	TRBJ1-3	TGTGCCAGTAGGGACAGGGGCTCTGGAAACACCATATATTTT	CASRDRGSGNTIYF
-	-	TRBV2	TRBJ1-5	TGTGCCAGCAGTGGCAGGTTTAGGAATCAGCCCCAGCATTTT	CASSGRFRNQPQHF
-	-	TRBV28	TRBJ1-3	TGTGCCAGCAGTTTACCCGGGAGCACTGGAAACACCATATATTTT	CASSLPGSTGNTIYF
TRBD2	once	TRBV11-3	TRBJ2-1	TGTGCCAGCAGCTCGGGACTACAACCCTACAATGAGCAGTTCTTC	CASSSGLQPYNEQFF
TRBD1	-	TRBV19	TRBJ1-1	TGTGCCAGTAAGGGACAGGGGCTGAACACTGAAGCTTTCTTT	CASKGQGLNTEAFF
-	-	TRBV19	TRBJ2-2	TGTGCCAGTAGTACTGGGGCCGACACCGGGGAGCTGTTTTTT	CASSTGADTGELFF
TRBD2	-	TRBV13	TRBJ2-1	TGTGCCAGCAGCCCCCCGACTAGCGGGATTAACAATGAGCAGTTCTTC	CASSPPTSGINNEQFF
TRBD2	-	TRBV7-6	TRBJ2-2	TGTGCCAGCAGCTTTAGGACTAGCGTGGACACCGGGGAGCTGTTTTTT	CASSFRTSVDTGELFF
TRBD1	-	TRBV6-5	TRBJ2-7	TGTGCCAGCAGCCTAGCCGGGACAGGGGTATACGAGCAGTACTTC	CASSLAGTGVYEQYF
TRBD1	-	TRBV5-1	TRBJ1-1	TGCGCCAGCAGCTGGACAGGTTTGAACACTGAAGCTTTCTTT	CASSWTGLNTEAFF